This paragraph reports one T cell receptor beta chain. Antigen specificity is unknown. This record belongs to a study of T cells after yellow fever vaccination. Study conclusions and caveats: Subsequent booster samples again held most clones from primary vaccination (less than 98% CD4, just under 90% CD8).

Germline V gene lookup returns CDR1 SGHTA and CDR2 FQGNSA. V was cut by 1 base and J by 7 bases, with 11 bases left in between. The CDR3 spans 15 residues. A universal primer site and UMIs were added as TCR cDNA was made by 5'RACE template switching. TCRdb ran MiXCR on the 5' RACE reads and lists one entry per CDR3 protein. The data show under 300,000 distinct CDR3 sequences, around 13% seen once. Material: CD4+ T cells sorted from PBMCs, obtained 45 days after the yellow fever booster vaccination. The chain carries TRBV7-2 and TRBJ1-6; D possibly corresponds to TRBD1 (6 bases). The TCR sequence derives from a man younger than 40 who received the YFV17D yellow fever vaccine. Here the CDR3 reads CASSLGDRMNSPLHF. The CDR3 DNA sequence: TGTGCCAGCAGCTTAGGCGACAGGATGAATTCACCCCTCCACTTT.